Listed below are T cell receptor beta chains from one sample, sequenced in a study of blood T cell repertoires in COVID-19. The data were produced by immunoSEQ multiplex PCR, yet TCRdb's version contains in-frame clones alone and is incomplete. The data contain some 150,000 clones, roughly 90% of them singletons. Sequences were obtained from peripheral blood. These receptors all come from a woman aged 55-69 years who had recovered from COVID-19. CDR3s include the opening cysteine and the closing phenylalanine or tryptophan. Fields, in order: clone size, J gene, D gene, V gene, CDR3 protein, CDR3 DNA. D genes are given only for firm matches. A clone size is listed for some rows: how often the clone was seen (once, few, many), or a class if it is expanded.

abundance: .
j_gene: TRBJ2-7
d_gene: .
v_gene: TRBV6-6
CDR3aa: CASSYDSWGPYEQYF
CDR3nt: TGTGCCAGCAGTTACGATTCGTGGGGGCCGTACGAGCAGTACTTC

abundance: once
j_gene: TRBJ2-3
d_gene: .
v_gene: TRBV19
CDR3aa: CASSMWEGTDTQYF
CDR3nt: TGTGCCAGTAGTATGTGGGAGGGCACAGATACGCAGTATTTT

abundance: .
j_gene: TRBJ2-3
d_gene: .
v_gene: TRBV5-1
CDR3aa: CASSLVRRGTDTQYF
CDR3nt: TGCGCCAGCAGCTTGGTAAGACGGGGAACAGATACGCAGTATTTT

abundance: .
j_gene: TRBJ2-3
d_gene: TRBD1
v_gene: TRBV18
CDR3aa: CASSLGQGRDTQYF
CDR3nt: TGTGCCAGCTCACTAGGACAGGGTAGAGATACGCAGTATTTT

abundance: .
j_gene: TRBJ1-5
d_gene: TRBD1
v_gene: TRBV10-3
CDR3aa: CAISEGTGVIHQPQHF
CDR3nt: TGTGCCATCAGTGAGGGGACAGGGGTTATCCATCAGCCCCAGCATTTT

abundance: .
j_gene: TRBJ1-5
d_gene: TRBD1
v_gene: TRBV28
CDR3aa: CASRSGQADQPQHF
CDR3nt: TGTGCCAGCAGATCTGGACAGGCCGATCAGCCCCAGCATTTT

abundance: .
j_gene: TRBJ1-5
d_gene: .
v_gene: TRBV19
CDR3aa: CASSIPPLSNQPQHF
CDR3nt: TGTGCCAGTAGTATTCCTCCCTTGAGCAATCAGCCCCAGCATTTT

abundance: .
j_gene: TRBJ2-7
d_gene: TRBD2
v_gene: TRBV27
CDR3aa: CASSNVHSGGTYEQYF
CDR3nt: TGTGCCAGCAGCAACGTCCACAGCGGGGGAACCTACGAGCAGTACTTC

abundance: .
j_gene: TRBJ2-7
d_gene: .
v_gene: TRBV2
CDR3aa: CASSETPNLGGGTYEQYF
CDR3nt: TGTGCCAGCAGTGAAACCCCTAACCTGGGCGGGGGCACCTACGAGCAGTACTTC

abundance: .
j_gene: TRBJ1-6
d_gene: .
v_gene: TRBV5-6
CDR3aa: CASSLRQGITPLHF
CDR3nt: TGTGCCAGCAGCTTGCGGCAGGGGATAACCCCCCTCCACTTT

abundance: .
j_gene: TRBJ1-3
d_gene: .
v_gene: TRBV6-5
CDR3aa: CASTSSGNTIYF
CDR3nt: TGTGCCAGCACTTCCTCTGGAAACACCATATATTTT

abundance: .
j_gene: TRBJ2-3
d_gene: TRBD2
v_gene: TRBV7-7
CDR3aa: CASSLGYGRGATDTQYF
CDR3nt: TGTGCTAGCAGCTTAGGTTATGGGCGGGGGGCCACAGATACGCAGTATTTT

abundance: .
j_gene: TRBJ1-2
d_gene: TRBD1
v_gene: TRBV24-1
CDR3aa: CATSDSRTGPYTF
CDR3nt: TGTGCCACCAGTGATTCCCGGACAGGACCCTACACCTTC

abundance: .
j_gene: TRBJ2-3
d_gene: TRBD2
v_gene: TRBV28
CDR3aa: CASSLTSGGFVDTQYF
CDR3nt: TGTGCCAGCAGTTTGACTAGCGGGGGCTTCGTAGATACGCAGTATTTT

abundance: .
j_gene: TRBJ2-4
d_gene: TRBD1
v_gene: TRBV25-1
CDR3aa: CASSDSGTGGFIQYF
CDR3nt: TGTGCCAGCAGTGACTCCGGGACAGGGGGATTCATTCAGTACTTC

abundance: .
j_gene: TRBJ2-6
d_gene: .
v_gene: TRBV7-9
CDR3aa: CASSLRTLLSGANVLTF
CDR3nt: TGTGCCAGCAGCTTAAGGACACTCCTCTCTGGGGCCAACGTCCTGACTTTC

abundance: once
j_gene: TRBJ2-7
d_gene: .
v_gene: TRBV6-6
CDR3aa: CASSRRLTGGSHEQYF
CDR3nt: TGTGCCAGCAGTCGACGATTAACAGGAGGGTCGCACGAGCAGTACTTC

abundance: .
j_gene: TRBJ1-1
d_gene: TRBD1
v_gene: TRBV5-1
CDR3aa: CASSTGQGRTEAFF
CDR3nt: TGCGCCAGCAGCACCGGACAGGGTCGGACTGAAGCTTTCTTT

abundance: .
j_gene: TRBJ1-1
d_gene: TRBD1
v_gene: TRBV7-6
CDR3aa: CASSLKGAATEAFF
CDR3nt: TGTGCCAGCAGCTTAAAGGGGGCGGCCACTGAAGCTTTCTTT

abundance: .
j_gene: TRBJ2-5
d_gene: TRBD1
v_gene: TRBV5-1
CDR3aa: CASSASGTGFQETQYF
CDR3nt: TGCGCCAGCAGCGCCTCCGGGACAGGTTTTCAAGAGACCCAGTACTTC

abundance: .
j_gene: TRBJ2-3
d_gene: TRBD2
v_gene: TRBV19
CDR3aa: CASTIPRAGGTDTQYF
CDR3nt: TGTGCCAGTACCATACCCCGAGCGGGGGGGACAGATACGCAGTATTTT

abundance: .
j_gene: TRBJ1-2
d_gene: .
v_gene: TRBV3-1/TRBV3-2
CDR3aa: CASSQDSSRQNYGYTF
CDR3nt: TGTGCCAGCAGCCAAGATTCCAGCCGACAGAACTATGGCTACACCTTC

abundance: .
j_gene: TRBJ1-2
d_gene: TRBD1
v_gene: TRBV6-5
CDR3aa: CASTKAGGNYGYTF
CDR3nt: TGTGCCAGCACAAAAGCAGGGGGGAACTATGGCTACACCTTC

abundance: .
j_gene: TRBJ1-6
d_gene: TRBD1
v_gene: TRBV19
CDR3aa: CASSNDRGGYNSPLHF
CDR3nt: TGTGCCAGTAGTAACGACAGGGGCGGCTATAATTCACCCCTCCACTTT

abundance: once
j_gene: TRBJ2-3
d_gene: .
v_gene: TRBV5-1
CDR3aa: CASSLGGPPDTQYF
CDR3nt: TGCGCCAGCAGCTTGGGGGGCCCCCCAGATACGCAGTATTTT

abundance: many
j_gene: TRBJ1-1
d_gene: .
v_gene: TRBV19
CDR3aa: CASSIDVGAATEAFF
CDR3nt: TGTGCCAGTAGTATAGATGTGGGGGCGGCCACTGAAGCTTTCTTT

abundance: .
j_gene: TRBJ2-1
d_gene: TRBD1
v_gene: TRBV5-6
CDR3aa: CASSLLGQGDNEQFF
CDR3nt: TGTGCCAGCAGCTTGTTAGGACAGGGGGACAATGAGCAGTTCTTC

abundance: .
j_gene: TRBJ2-3
d_gene: .
v_gene: TRBV6-6
CDR3aa: CASRLDYSDTQYF
CDR3nt: TGTGCCAGCAGACTTGATTACTCAGATACGCAGTATTTT

abundance: .
j_gene: TRBJ2-1
d_gene: .
v_gene: TRBV18
CDR3aa: CASSHGGPSANEQFF
CDR3nt: TGTGCCAGCTCGCACGGGGGGCCCTCCGCCAATGAGCAGTTCTTC

abundance: .
j_gene: TRBJ2-7
d_gene: .
v_gene: TRBV4-3
CDR3aa: CASSQVQSEGGQYF
CDR3nt: TGCGCCAGCAGCCAAGTACAGAGTGAGGGAGGGCAGTACTTC

abundance: .
j_gene: TRBJ2-2
d_gene: .
v_gene: TRBV3-1/TRBV3-2
CDR3aa: CASSPLRNTGELFF
CDR3nt: TGTGCCAGCAGCCCACTCCGAAACACCGGGGAGCTGTTTTTT

abundance: .
j_gene: TRBJ1-4
d_gene: .
v_gene: TRBV27
CDR3aa: CASSLLQGGSEKLFF
CDR3nt: TGTGCCAGCAGTTTATTACAGGGAGGGAGTGAAAAACTGTTTTTT

abundance: .
j_gene: TRBJ2-1
d_gene: TRBD2
v_gene: TRBV30
CDR3aa: CAWSVPLRGSRNEQFF
CDR3nt: TGTGCCTGGAGTGTACCCCTGCGGGGGAGTCGCAATGAGCAGTTCTTC

abundance: .
j_gene: TRBJ2-7
d_gene: .
v_gene: TRBV7-2
CDR3aa: CASSLAGASNHEQYF
CDR3nt: TGTGCCAGCAGCTTAGCTGGGGCCTCTAACCACGAGCAGTACTTC

abundance: .
j_gene: TRBJ2-7
d_gene: TRBD1
v_gene: TRBV5-1
CDR3aa: CASSPGTGVQEQYF
CDR3nt: TGCGCCAGCAGCCCCGGGACAGGGGTACAAGAGCAGTACTTC

abundance: few
j_gene: TRBJ1-1
d_gene: .
v_gene: TRBV30
CDR3aa: CAWSVLRGTEAFF
CDR3nt: TGTGCCTGGAGTGTACTTAGGGGCACTGAAGCTTTCTTT

abundance: .
j_gene: TRBJ2-3
d_gene: TRBD2
v_gene: TRBV29-1
CDR3aa: CSVVGGGRNTDTQYF
CDR3nt: TGCAGCGTAGTGGGGGGGGGACGCAACACAGATACGCAGTATTTT

abundance: .
j_gene: TRBJ2-2
d_gene: TRBD1
v_gene: TRBV29-1
CDR3aa: CSASYRGRSGELFF
CDR3nt: TGCAGCGCATCTTACAGGGGGCGAAGCGGGGAGCTGTTTTTT

abundance: once
j_gene: TRBJ2-2
d_gene: TRBD1
v_gene: TRBV6-5
CDR3aa: CASRLDRGHTGELFF
CDR3nt: TGTGCCAGCAGATTGGACAGGGGGCACACCGGGGAGCTGTTTTTT